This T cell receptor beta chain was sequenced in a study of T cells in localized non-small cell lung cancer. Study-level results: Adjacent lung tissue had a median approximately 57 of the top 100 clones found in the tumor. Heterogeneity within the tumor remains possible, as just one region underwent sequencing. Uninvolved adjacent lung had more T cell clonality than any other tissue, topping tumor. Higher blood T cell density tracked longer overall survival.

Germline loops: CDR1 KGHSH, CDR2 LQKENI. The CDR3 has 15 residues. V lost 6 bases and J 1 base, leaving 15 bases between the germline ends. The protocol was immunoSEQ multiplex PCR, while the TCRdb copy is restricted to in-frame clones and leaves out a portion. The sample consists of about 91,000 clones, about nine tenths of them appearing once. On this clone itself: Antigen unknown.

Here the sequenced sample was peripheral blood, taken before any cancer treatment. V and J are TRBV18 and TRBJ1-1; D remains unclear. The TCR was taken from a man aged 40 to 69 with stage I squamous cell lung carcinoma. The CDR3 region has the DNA TGTGCCAGCTCGCCTTTGTCTGGCAGGAACACTGAAGCTTTCTTT. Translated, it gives CASSPLSGRNTEAFF. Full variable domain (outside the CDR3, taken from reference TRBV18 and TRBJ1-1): NAGVMQNPRHLVRRRGQEARLRCSPMKGHSHVYWYRQLPEEGLKFMVYLQKENIIDESGMPKERFSAEFPKEGPSILRIQQVVRGDSAAYFCASSPLSGRNTEAFFGQGTRLTVV.